The rows below give T cell receptor beta chains drawn from one sample of a study of regulatory T cells in long-lasting Graves disease. TCRdb re-derived calls from the multiplex PCR reads in MiXCR, one entry per CDR3 protein. The profile shows hundreds of thousands of distinct CDR3 sequences, roughly 15% of them singletons. The same data also went into a second study, on T cells in Graves' hyperthyroidism and ophthalmopathy.

The sample in question was peripheral blood mononuclear cells (PBMCs), obtained at new diagnosis, from a patient treated with antithyroid drugs. The receptors were gathered from a woman between 25 and 40 years old with Graves disease. CDR3s include the opening cysteine and the closing phenylalanine or tryptophan. Fields, in order: D gene, clone size, V gene, J gene, CDR3 protein, CDR3 DNA. A D gene is named only where the DNA matches it firmly. Size values are once, few and many counts, or a class for expanded clones, and some rows have none.

>TRBD1|.|TRBV7-2|TRBJ2-2
CASSLPPGTGEATGELFF
TGTGCCAGCAGCTTACCCCCGGGGACAGGGGAGGCCACCGGGGAGCTGTTTTTT
>.|many|TRBV6-1|TRBJ2-7
CASSGPRTAWDEQYF
TGTGCCAGCAGTGGTCCTAGGACAGCGTGGGACGAGCAGTACTTC
>.|many|TRBV7-7|TRBJ1-1
CASSLGQPLSFF
TGTGCTAGCAGCTTAGGACAGCCGTTATCTTTCTTT
>TRBD2|.|TRBV5-1|TRBJ2-5
CASSDGTSGSLETQYF
TGTGCCAGCAGCGACGGGACTAGCGGGAGCCTGGAGACCCAGTACTTC
>.|many|TRBV6-1|TRBJ2-2
CASSPQAAGELFF
TGTGCCAGCAGCCCCCAGGCTGCCGGGGAGCTGTTTTTT
>.|.|TRBV5-6|TRBJ1-2
CASSGVGRGYGYTF
TGTGCCAGCAGCGGCGTGGGCCGCGGGTATGGCTACACCTTC
>TRBD2|many|TRBV28|TRBJ2-1
CASSATPGRLAGGVNNEQFF
TGTGCCAGCAGTGCCACTCCGGGGAGACTAGCGGGAGGGGTAAACAATGAGCAGTTCTTC
>.|few|TRBV5-5|TRBJ1-1
CASSHWVGDLNTEAFF
TGTGCCAGCAGCCACTGGGTGGGGGACCTGAACACTGAAGCTTTCTTT
>TRBD1|.|TRBV7-2|TRBJ1-2
CASSSFRTGIDYGYTF
TGTGCCAGCAGCTCTTTTCGGACAGGGATCGACTATGGCTACACCTTC
>.|many|TRBV5-1|TRBJ2-7
CASTFGRTVQPYEQYF
TGCGCCAGCACCTTTGGGCGGACAGTCCAACCCTACGAGCAGTACTTC
>.|many|TRBV27|TRBJ2-4
CASSLRGTAKNIQYF
TGTGCCAGCAGTTTAAGGGGGACAGCCAAAAACATTCAGTACTTC
>.|many|TRBV6-1|TRBJ2-7
CATQGGARGIEYF
TGTGCCACCCAAGGTGGGGCGCGAGGTATTGAGTACTTC
>TRBD1|.|TRBV10-3|TRBJ2-3
CAISTGGAGDTQYF
TGTGCCATCAGCACAGGGGGCGCGGGAGATACGCAGTATTTT